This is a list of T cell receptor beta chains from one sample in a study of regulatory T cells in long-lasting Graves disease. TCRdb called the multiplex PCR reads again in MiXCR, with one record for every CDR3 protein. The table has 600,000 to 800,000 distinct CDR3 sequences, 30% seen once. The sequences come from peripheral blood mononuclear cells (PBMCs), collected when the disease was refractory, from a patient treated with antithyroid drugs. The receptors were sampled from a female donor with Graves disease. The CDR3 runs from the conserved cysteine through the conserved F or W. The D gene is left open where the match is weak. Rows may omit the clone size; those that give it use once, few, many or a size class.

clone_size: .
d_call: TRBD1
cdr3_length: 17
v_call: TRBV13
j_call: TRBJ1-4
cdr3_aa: CASSSTRDRGLNEKPFF
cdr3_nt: TGTGCCAGCAGCTCAACTCGGGACAGGGGGTTAAATGAAAAACCGTTTTTT

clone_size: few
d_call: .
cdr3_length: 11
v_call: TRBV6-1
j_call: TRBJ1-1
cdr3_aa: CASRRGDEAFF
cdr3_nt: TGTGCCAGCCGTCGGGGGGACGAAGCTTTCTTT

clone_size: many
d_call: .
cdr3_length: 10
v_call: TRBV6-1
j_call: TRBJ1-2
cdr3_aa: CAAGNYGYTF
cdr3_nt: TGTGCCGCCGGGAACTATGGCTACACCTTC

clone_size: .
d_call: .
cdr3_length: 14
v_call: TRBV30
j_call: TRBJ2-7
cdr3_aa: CAWSTDSVSYEQYF
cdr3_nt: TGTGCCTGGAGTACCGACAGTGTCTCCTACGAGCAGTACTTC

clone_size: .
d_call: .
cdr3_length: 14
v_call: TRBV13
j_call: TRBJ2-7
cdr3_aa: CASSSPTKGVEQYF
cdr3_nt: TGTGCCAGCAGCTCCCCCACGAAAGGAGTCGAGCAGTACTTC

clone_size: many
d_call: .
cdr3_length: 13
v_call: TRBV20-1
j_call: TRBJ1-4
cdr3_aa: CSANRISDEKLFF
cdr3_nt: TGCAGTGCGAACAGAATAAGCGATGAAAAACTGTTTTTT

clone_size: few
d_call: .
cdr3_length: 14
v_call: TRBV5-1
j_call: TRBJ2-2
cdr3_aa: CASSLDRASGELFF
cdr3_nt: TGCGCCAGCAGCTTGGACAGGGCCTCCGGGGAGCTGTTTTTT

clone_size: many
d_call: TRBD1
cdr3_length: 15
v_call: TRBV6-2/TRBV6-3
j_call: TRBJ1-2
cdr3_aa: CASSEEVGGWYGYTF
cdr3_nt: TGTGCCAGCAGTGAAGAGGTAGGGGGCTGGTATGGCTACACCTTC

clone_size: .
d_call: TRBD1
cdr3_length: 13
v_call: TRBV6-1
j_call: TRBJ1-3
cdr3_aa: CASTPDRGHTIYF
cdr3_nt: TGTGCCAGCACCCCAGACAGGGGACACACCATATATTTT

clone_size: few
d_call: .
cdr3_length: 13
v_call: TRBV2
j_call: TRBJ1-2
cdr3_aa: CASSRPSTYGYTF
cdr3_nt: TGTGCCAGCAGCAGGCCGAGTACCTATGGCTACACCTTC

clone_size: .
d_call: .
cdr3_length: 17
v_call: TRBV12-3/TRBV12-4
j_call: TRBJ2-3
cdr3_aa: CASSSRMSGSVADTQYF
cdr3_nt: TGTGCCAGCAGTTCCCGGATGAGCGGGTCTGTCGCAGATACGCAGTATTTT

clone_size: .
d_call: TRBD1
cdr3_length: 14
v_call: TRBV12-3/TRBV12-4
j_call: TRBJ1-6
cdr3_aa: CASTMTGLGSPLHF
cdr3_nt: TGTGCCAGCACAATGACAGGGCTTGGTTCACCCCTCCACTTT

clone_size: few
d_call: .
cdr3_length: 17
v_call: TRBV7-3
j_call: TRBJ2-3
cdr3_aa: CASSEFGQTVSTDTQYF
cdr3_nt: TGTGCCAGCAGCGAATTCGGACAGACCGTTAGCACAGATACGCAGTATTTT

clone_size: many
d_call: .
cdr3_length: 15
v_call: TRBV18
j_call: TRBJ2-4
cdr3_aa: CASSPTVVRGDIQYF
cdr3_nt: TGTGCCAGCTCACCGACCGTAGTGCGAGGAGACATTCAGTACTTC

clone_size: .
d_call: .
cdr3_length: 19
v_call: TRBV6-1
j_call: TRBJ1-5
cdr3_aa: CAGSEAQGLISYSNQPQHF
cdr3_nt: TGTGCCGGCAGTGAAGCGCAGGGCCTGATTTCATATAGCAATCAGCCCCAGCATTTT

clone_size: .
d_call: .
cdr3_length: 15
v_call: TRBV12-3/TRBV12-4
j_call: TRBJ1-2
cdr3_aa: CASSERLGDLYGYTF
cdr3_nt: TGTGCCAGCAGCGAGAGGTTGGGGGATCTCTATGGCTACACCTTC

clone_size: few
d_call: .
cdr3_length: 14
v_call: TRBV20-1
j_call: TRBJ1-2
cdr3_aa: CSARVEENNYGYTF
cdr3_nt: TGCAGTGCTAGAGTCGAGGAAAATAACTATGGCTACACCTTC

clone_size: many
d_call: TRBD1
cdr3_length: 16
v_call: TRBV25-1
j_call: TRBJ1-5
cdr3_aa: CASGSGTGTFNQPQHF
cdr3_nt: TGTGCCAGCGGATCCGGGACAGGGACGTTCAATCAGCCCCAGCATTTT

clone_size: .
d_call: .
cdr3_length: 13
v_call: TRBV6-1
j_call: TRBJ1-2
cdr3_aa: CASSEGAGVGYTF
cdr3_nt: TGTGCCAGCAGTGAAGGTGCAGGGGTTGGCTACACCTTC

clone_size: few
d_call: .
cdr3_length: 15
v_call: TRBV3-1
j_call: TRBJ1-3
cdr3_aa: CASSQDLGSGNTIYF
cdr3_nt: TGTGCCAGCAGCCAAGATCTCGGTTCTGGAAACACCATATATTTT

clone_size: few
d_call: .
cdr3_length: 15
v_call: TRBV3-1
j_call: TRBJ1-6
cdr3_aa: CATRTDDRPDSPLHF
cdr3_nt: TGTGCCACCAGGACGGACGACCGACCGGATTCACCCCTCCACTTT

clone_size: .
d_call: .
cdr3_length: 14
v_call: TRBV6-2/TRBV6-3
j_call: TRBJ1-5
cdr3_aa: CASSVTGPNQPQHF
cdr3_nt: TGTGCCAGCAGTGTTACAGGGCCCAATCAGCCCCAGCATTTT

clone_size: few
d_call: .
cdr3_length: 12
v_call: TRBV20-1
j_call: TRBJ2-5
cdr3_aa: CSRGALGETQYF
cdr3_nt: TGCAGTCGGGGGGCCTTAGGAGAGACCCAGTACTTC

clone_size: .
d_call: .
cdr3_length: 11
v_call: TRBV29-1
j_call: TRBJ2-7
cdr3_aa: CSGMSGNEQYF
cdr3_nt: TGCAGCGGTATGTCGGGGAACGAGCAGTACTTC

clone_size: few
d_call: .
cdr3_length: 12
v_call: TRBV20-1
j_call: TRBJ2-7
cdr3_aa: CSVMPRPHEQYF
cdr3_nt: TGCAGTGTCATGCCTCGGCCCCACGAGCAGTACTTC

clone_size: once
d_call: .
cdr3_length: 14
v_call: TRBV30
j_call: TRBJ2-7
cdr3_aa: CAWSVGSVTREQYF
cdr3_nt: TGTGCCTGGAGTGTAGGGAGCGTGACGAGGGAGCAGTACTTC

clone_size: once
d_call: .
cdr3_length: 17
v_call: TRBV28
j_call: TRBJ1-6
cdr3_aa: CASSSETRSSYNSPLHF
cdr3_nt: TGTGCCAGCAGTTCCGAAACACGGAGCTCCTATAATTCACCCCTCCACTTT

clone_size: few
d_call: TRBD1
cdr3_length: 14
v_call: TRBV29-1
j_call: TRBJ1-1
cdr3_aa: CSVGTGGLNTEAFF
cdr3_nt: TGCAGCGTGGGGACAGGGGGCTTGAACACTGAAGCTTTCTTT

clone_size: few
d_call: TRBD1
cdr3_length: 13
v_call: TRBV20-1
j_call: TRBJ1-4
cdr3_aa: CSARTGLNEKLFF
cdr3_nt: TGCAGTGCTCGGACAGGGTTGAATGAAAAACTGTTTTTT

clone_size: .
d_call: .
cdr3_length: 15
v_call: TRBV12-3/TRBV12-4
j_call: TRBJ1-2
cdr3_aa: CASSVLDRFSYGYTF
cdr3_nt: TGTGCCAGCAGCGTATTGGACAGATTCTCCTATGGCTACACCTTC

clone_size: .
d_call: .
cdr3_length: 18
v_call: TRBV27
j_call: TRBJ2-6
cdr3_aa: CASLHSGLPGPGANVLTF
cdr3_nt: TGTGCCAGCCTCCACTCGGGTCTCCCTGGGCCCGGGGCCAACGTCCTGACTTTC

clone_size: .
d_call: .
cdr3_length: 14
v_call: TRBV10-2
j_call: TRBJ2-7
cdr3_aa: CASSGSGAGYEQYF
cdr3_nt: TGCGCCAGCAGTGGGTCGGGAGCGGGTTACGAGCAGTACTTC

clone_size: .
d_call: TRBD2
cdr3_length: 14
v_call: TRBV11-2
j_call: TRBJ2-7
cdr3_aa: CASSDLAGSYEQYF
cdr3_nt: TGTGCCAGCAGCGACCTAGCGGGGTCCTACGAGCAGTACTTC

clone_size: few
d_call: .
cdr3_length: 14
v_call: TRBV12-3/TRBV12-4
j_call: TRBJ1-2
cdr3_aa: CASSFPEGSGGYTF
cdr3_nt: TGTGCCAGCAGTTTTCCGGAGGGATCGGGAGGCTACACCTTC

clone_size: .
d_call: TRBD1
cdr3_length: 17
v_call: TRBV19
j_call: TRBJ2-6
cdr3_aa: CASRDRGLKDGANVLTF
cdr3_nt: TGTGCCAGCCGGGACAGGGGACTAAAGGATGGGGCCAACGTCCTGACTTTC